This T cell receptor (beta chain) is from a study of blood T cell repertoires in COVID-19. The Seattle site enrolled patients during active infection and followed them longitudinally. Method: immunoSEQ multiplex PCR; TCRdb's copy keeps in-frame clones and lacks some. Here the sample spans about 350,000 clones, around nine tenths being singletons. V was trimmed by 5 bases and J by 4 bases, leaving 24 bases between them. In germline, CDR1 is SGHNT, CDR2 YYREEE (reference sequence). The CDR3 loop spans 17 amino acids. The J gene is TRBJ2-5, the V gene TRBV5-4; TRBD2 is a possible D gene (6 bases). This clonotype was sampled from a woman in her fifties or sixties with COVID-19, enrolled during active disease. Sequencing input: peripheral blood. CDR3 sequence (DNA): TGTGCCAGCAGTTTGCTTTTGGTAGCGGCGTCAATAGAGACCCAGTACTTC. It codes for CASSLLLVAASIETQYF.